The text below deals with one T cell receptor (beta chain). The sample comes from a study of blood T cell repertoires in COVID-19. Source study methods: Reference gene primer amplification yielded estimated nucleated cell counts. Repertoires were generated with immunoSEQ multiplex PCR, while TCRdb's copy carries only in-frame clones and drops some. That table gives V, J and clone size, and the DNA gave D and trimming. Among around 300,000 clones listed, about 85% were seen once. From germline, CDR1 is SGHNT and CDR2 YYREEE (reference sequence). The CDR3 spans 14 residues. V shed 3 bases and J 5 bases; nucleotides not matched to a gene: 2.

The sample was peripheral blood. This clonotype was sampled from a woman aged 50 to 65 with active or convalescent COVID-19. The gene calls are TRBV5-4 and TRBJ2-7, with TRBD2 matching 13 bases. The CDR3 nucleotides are TGTGCCAGCAGCTCGACTAGCGGGAGGCACGAGCAGTACTTC. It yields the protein CASSSTSGRHEQYF. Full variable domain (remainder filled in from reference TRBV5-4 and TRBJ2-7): ETGVTQSPTHLIKTRGQQVTLRCSSQSGHNTVSWYQQALGQGPQFIFQYYREEENGRGNFPPRFSGLQFPNYSSELNVNALELDDSALYLCASSSTSGRHEQYFGPGTRLTVT.